The 14 T cell receptor beta chains reported below all come from one sample, sequenced in a study of T cell repertoires in cytomegalovirus infection. TCRdb analysed the reads with MiXCR anew, one entry per CDR3 protein. The sample consists of about 740,000 distinct CDR3 sequences, roughly 36% of them appearing once. No antigen has been assigned to these receptors. Source: cultured PBMCs, taken from culture after CMV antigen stimulation. All receptors come from a human donor in good health (CMV status not recorded). Some clones in this sample may be carry-over from other donors' samples.

This clonotype was seen a few times. The chain has TRBV15 and TRBJ1-4; 9 bases fit TRBD1. The V segment lost 5 bases and the J segment 5 bases; nucleotides outside the gene matches: 3. Germline CDR1 and CDR2: LNHNV and YYDKDF (reference sequence). This CDR3 has 14 amino acids. In nucleotides, the CDR3 is TGTGCCACCAGCGCGGGGACAGGGAATGAAAAACTGTTTTTT. Translating gives CATSAGTGNEKLFF.

This clonotype was observed a handful of times. The rearrangement joins TRBV7-9 to TRBJ2-1; 8 bases align to TRBD1. The CDR3 sequence is 14 residues long. Germline values: CDR1 SEHNR, CDR2 FQNEAQ (reference sequence). V gave up 6 bases and J gave up 3 bases; unmatched junction bases: 4. The CDR3 region has the DNA TGTGCCAGCAGACCGGGACAGGTCTACAATGAGCAGTTCTTC. Amino acids: CASRPGQVYNEQFF.

The chain carries TRBV19 and TRBJ1-6, with D perhaps matching TRBD1 (6 bases). The CDR3 extends over 20 amino acids. Germline CDR1 and CDR2: LNHDA and SQIVND (reference sequence). Deletions cut 7 bases from V and 8 bases from J, with 33 bases between. CDR3 DNA: TGTGCCAGTACCAAGGGAGTGGCAGGGGATCTTCGGAGGTTAGATTCACCCCTCCACTTT. This gives the protein CASTKGVAGDLRRLDSPLHF. Filled out from reference TRBV19 and TRBJ1-6, the complete variable domain reads DGGITQSPKYLFRKEGQNVTLSCEQNLNHDAMYWYRQDPGQGLRLIYYSQIVNDFQKGDIAEGYSVSREKKESFPLTVTSAQKNPTAFYLCASTKGVAGDLRRLDSPLHFGNGTRLTVT.

The chain combines TRBV5-1 with TRBJ2-3, with D hard to call. V was shortened by 4 bases and J by 4 bases, with 13 bases between the two germline ends. The CDR3 has 14 residues. Germline V gives CDR1 SGHRS, CDR2 YFSETQ. In nucleotides, the CDR3 is TGCGCCAGCAGCCTGGCCCCCGTGGCAGATACGCAGTATTTT. Translated: CASSLAPVADTQYF. The entire variable domain, with the rest obtained from reference TRBV5-1 and TRBJ2-3, is as follows: KAGVTQTPRYLIKTRGQQVTLSCSPISGHRSVSWYQQTPGQGLQFLFEYFSETQRNKGNFPGRFSGRQFSNSRSEMNVSTLELGDSALYLCASSLAPVADTQYFGPGTRLTVL.

There are many counts of this clonotype. The chain has TRBV12-3 or TRBV12-4 and TRBJ1-2, with TRBD1 as a possible D gene (5 bases). CDR3 size: 13 residues. V gave up 6 bases and J gave up 1 base, with 9 bases separating them. CDR3 loop: CASSSQGNYGYTF. DNA for the CDR3: TGTGCCAGCAGCTCCCAGGGTAACTATGGCTACACCTTC.

This clonotype appeared a few times. The V and J genes are TRBV7-8 and TRBJ2-1; TRBD2 aligns across 9 bases. The CDR3 covers 15 residues. Germline V CDR1 and CDR2: SGHVS, FQNEAQ. V gave up 5 bases and J gave up 7 bases; unmatched junction bases: 9. The CDR3 loop is CASSQRGREGNEQFF. The CDR3 DNA is TGTGCCAGCAGCCAGCGGGGGCGGGAGGGGAATGAGCAGTTCTTC.

This chain links TRBV6-5 with TRBJ1-1, with a weak D call TRBD1 (6 bases). Germline loops: CDR1 MNHEY, CDR2 SVGAGI. The ends were cut back, 2 bases at V and 5 bases at J, with 9 bases in the middle. The CDR3 sequence is 13 residues long. CDR3 region: CASSYGRGTEAFF. The CDR3 DNA is TGTGCCAGCAGTTACGGGAGGGGGACTGAAGCTTTCTTT.

The chain has TRBV20-1 and TRBJ1-4, with 8 bases matching TRBD1. J gave up 10 bases and V 0 bases, and 7 bases lay outside the gene matches. Per germline, CDR1 DFQATT and CDR2 SNEGSKA (reference sequence). The CDR3 length is 14 residues. CDR3 coding DNA: TGCAGTGCTAGAGAGGCAGGGGGCGGAGGAAAACTGTTTTTT. Protein product: CSAREAGGGGKLFF.

This clonotype occurred a few times. The rearrangement joins TRBV2 to TRBJ1-1, with no clear D. Germline V gene lookup returns CDR1 SNHLY and CDR2 FYNNEI. V lost 4 bases to trimming and J lost 1 base, with 7 bases between them. This CDR3 is built from 13 residues. CDR3 sequence reads: CASSGYSNTEAFF. Written as DNA, the CDR3 is TGTGCCAGCAGTGGGTACTCGAACACTGAAGCTTTCTTT.

The rearrangement joins TRBV12-3 or TRBV12-4 to TRBJ2-1; D is unclear. V dropped 8 bases and J dropped 8 bases, with 19 bases sitting between them. The CDR3 consists of 14 residues. CDR3 in DNA: TGTGCCAGCCAGTTCGGGTACCCTCGGGATGAGCAGTTCTTC. Its protein product is CASQFGYPRDEQFF.

The chain has TRBV7-2 and TRBJ2-7, with D perhaps matching TRBD2 (5 bases). Germline values: CDR1 SGHTA, CDR2 FQGNSA. Trimming shortened V by 3 bases and J by 3 bases, and 21 bases separated the two germline ends. CDR3 length: 17 residues. In nucleotides, the CDR3 is TGTACCAGCAGCTTCCGCCGAAGTTACGGGGTGAACTACGAGCAGTACTTC. Translating it yields CTSSFRRSYGVNYEQYF.

The chain has TRBV20-1 and TRBJ2-7, with 9 bases identical to TRBD2. The germline V gene encodes CDR1 DFQATT and CDR2 SNEGSKA (reference sequence). With 0 bases clipped from V and 4 bases from J, the junction kept 7 bases outside the gene matches. This CDR3 has 15 residues. CDR3 coding DNA: TGCAGTGCTAGAGACCGGGTGAGCGGGGGGTACGAGCAGTACTTC. As protein: CSARDRVSGGYEQYF.

The CDR3 region has the DNA TGTGCCTACACAGATGAGCGGGAGGGAGATACGCAGTATTTT. This sequence encodes CAYTDEREGDTQYF. V usage is TRBV30 and J usage is TRBJ2-3; 10 bases line up with TRBD2. Germline CDR1 and CDR2: GTSNPN and SVGIG (reference sequence). The junction had 9 bases not matched to a gene; V was cut back by 7 bases and J by 5 bases. The CDR3 has 14 residues.

CDR3 DNA sequence: TGCGCCAGCAGCTGGGACATCGGGACCGGAAAACTGTTTTTT. Translation: CASSWDIGTGKLFF. The chain is built from TRBV5-1 and TRBJ1-4; D is perhaps TRBD1 (6 bases). Trimming stripped 3 bases from V and 10 bases from J, with 16 bases between. This CDR3 is built from 14 residues. Germline lookup yields CDR1 SGHRS and CDR2 YFSETQ. The whole variable domain, remainder taken from reference TRBV5-1 and TRBJ1-4, is KAGVTQTPRYLIKTRGQQVTLSCSPISGHRSVSWYQQTPGQGLQFLFEYFSETQRNKGNFPGRFSGRQFSNSRSEMNVSTLELGDSALYLCASSWDIGTGKLFFGSGTQLSVL.